This T cell receptor (beta chain) was sequenced during a study of Tregs in tolerant kidney transplant recipients. Study observations and caveats: Expanding Tregs on activated donor B cells appeared to best identify donor-specific TCRbeta clones. Validation in larger populations is needed because few patients were studied. No direct test of biological reproducibility was done here.

Concerning this clone: Its antigen is still unknown.

There are 15 residues in the CDR3. Germline V CDR1 and CDR2: MRHNA, SNTAGT. Trimming removed 4 bases from V and 1 base from J; junction bases left unmatched: 3. TCRdb's table, derived via immunoSEQ multiplex PCR, lists solely in-frame clones and lacks some. Altogether tens of thousands of clones are present, around four fifths being singletons, with the ten largest covering 4% to 6.5%. Unstimulated regulatory T cells (CD4+CD25+CD127-), CD4+CD25- non-regulatory cells, CD4 and CD8 cells were FACS-sorted from thawed PBMCs. The chain joins TRBV6-4 to TRBJ2-3, with 9 positions matching TRBD1. This clonotype was sampled from a human donor in good health. The sample comprised CD4+ T cells from blood. CDR3 protein: CASSVDRGGTDTQYF. In DNA form, the CDR3 reads TGTGCCAGCAGTGTCGACAGGGGGGGCACAGATACGCAGTATTTT.